This paragraph covers one TCR beta chain sequence. This record belongs to a study of blood T cell repertoires in COVID-19. Trimming shortened V by 8 bases and J by 3 bases, and 13 bases separated the two germline ends. The V gene's germline CDR1 is MNHEY and CDR2 SMNVEV (reference sequence). The CDR3 sequence is 13 residues long. Here immunoSEQ multiplex PCR was the method, and the copy in TCRdb shows in-frame clones only, minus some. Of 150,000 to 200,000 clones detected, about 91% appear once; the ten largest clones hold about 0.8%. The TCR originated in a woman aged 18-35 years who had recovered from COVID-19. The gene calls are TRBV27 and TRBJ1-2; D is perhaps TRBD1 (5 bases). The sample was PBMCs or T cells enriched from blood (not recorded which). CDR3: CASFPQGDYGYTF. CDR3 nucleotide sequence: TGTGCCAGCTTTCCCCAGGGTGACTATGGCTACACCTTC.